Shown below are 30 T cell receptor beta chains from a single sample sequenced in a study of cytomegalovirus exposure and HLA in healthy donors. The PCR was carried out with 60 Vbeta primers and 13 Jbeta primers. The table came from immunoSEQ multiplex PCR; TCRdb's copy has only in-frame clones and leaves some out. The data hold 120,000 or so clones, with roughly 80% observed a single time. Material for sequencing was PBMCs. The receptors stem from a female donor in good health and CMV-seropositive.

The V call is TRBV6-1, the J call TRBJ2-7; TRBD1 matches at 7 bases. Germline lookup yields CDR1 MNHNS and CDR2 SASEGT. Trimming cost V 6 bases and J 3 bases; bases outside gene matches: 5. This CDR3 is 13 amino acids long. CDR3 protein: CASRRQGNYEQYF. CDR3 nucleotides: TGTGCCAGCAGGCGACAGGGAAACTACGAGCAGTACTTC.

The CDR3 bases are TGTGCCTGGAGTGGATTCACAAACACTGAAGCTTTCTTT. This gives the protein CAWSGFTNTEAFF. The chain couples TRBV30 to TRBJ1-1, with D unresolved. The CDR3 is 13 amino acids. Trimming left V 1 base short and J 2 bases short, with 8 bases between. CDR1 GTSNPN and CDR2 SVGIG come from the germline V gene (reference sequence). The variable domain in full, completed from reference TRBV30 and TRBJ1-1, reads SQTIHQWPATLVQPVGSPLSLECTVEGTSNPNLYWYRQAAGRGLQLLFYSVGIGQISSEVPQNLSASRPQDRQFILSSKKLLLSDSGFYLCAWSGFTNTEAFFGQGTRLTVV.

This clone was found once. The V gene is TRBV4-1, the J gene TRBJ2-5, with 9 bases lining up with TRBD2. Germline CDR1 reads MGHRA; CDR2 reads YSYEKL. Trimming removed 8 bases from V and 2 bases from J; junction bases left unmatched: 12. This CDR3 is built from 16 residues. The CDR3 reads CASSSGPAGGQETQYF. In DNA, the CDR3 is TGCGCCAGCTCCTCTGGACCAGCGGGGGGTCAAGAGACCCAGTACTTC.

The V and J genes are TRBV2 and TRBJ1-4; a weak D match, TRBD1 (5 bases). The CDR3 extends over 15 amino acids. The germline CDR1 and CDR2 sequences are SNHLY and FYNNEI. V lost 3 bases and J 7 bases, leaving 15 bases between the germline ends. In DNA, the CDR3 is TGTGCCAGCAGTGATTGGGCAGGGCGGACTGAAAAACTGTTTTTT. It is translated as CASSDWAGRTEKLFF.

CDR3 in amino acids: CASSEPPGGRHNEQFF. The DNA of the CDR3 is TGTGCCAGCAGTGAACCCCCGGGGGGGCGGCACAATGAGCAGTTCTTC. The rearrangement joins TRBV25-1 to TRBJ2-1; 8 bases map to TRBD2. V shed 2 bases and J 5 bases; nucleotides not matched to a gene: 8. The CDR3 has 16 residues. Germline V lookup: CDR1 MGHDK, CDR2 SYGVNS.

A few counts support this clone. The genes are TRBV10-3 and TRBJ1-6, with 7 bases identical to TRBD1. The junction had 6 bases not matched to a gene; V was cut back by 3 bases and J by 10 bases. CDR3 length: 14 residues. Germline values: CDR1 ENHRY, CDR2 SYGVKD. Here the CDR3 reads CAISERQGASPLHF. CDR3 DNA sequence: TGTGCCATCAGTGAAAGACAGGGAGCCTCACCCCTCCACTTT.

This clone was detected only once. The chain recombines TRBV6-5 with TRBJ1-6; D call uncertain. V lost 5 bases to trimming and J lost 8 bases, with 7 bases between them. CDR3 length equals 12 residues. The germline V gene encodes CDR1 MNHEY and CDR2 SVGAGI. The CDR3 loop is CASSALYSPLHF. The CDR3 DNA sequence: TGTGCCAGCAGTGCACTATATTCACCCCTCCACTTT.

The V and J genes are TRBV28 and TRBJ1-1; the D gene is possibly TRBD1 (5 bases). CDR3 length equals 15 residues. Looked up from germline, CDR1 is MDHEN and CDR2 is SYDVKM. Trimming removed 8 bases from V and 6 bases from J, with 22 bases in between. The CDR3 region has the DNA TGTGCCAGCGGTGGGGCTCGGGAGGTGGTCGCTGAAGCTTTCTTT. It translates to CASGGAREVVAEAFF.

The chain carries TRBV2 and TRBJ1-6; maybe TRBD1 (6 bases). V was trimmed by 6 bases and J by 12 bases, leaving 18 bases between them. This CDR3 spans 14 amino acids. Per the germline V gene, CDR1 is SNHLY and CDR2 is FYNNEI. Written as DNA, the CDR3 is TGTGCCAGCAGGGACAGTTCCATGAGGGGACCCCTCCACTTT. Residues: CASRDSSMRGPLHF.

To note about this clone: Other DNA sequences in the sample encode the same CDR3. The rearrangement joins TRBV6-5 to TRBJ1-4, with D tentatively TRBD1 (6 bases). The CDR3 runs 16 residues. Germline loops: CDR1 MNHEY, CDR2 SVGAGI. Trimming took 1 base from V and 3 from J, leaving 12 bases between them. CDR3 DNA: TGTGCCAGCAGTTACTTGGGCAGGGGTTCTAATGAAAAACTGTTTTTT. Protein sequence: CASSYLGRGSNEKLFF.

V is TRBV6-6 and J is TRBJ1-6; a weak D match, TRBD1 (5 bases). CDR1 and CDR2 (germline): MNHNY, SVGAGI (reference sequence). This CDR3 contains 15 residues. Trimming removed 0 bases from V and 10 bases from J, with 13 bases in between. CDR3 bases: TGTGCCAGCAGTTACTCGGGGGGAAAAGGCTCACCCCTCCACTTT. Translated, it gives CASSYSGGKGSPLHF.

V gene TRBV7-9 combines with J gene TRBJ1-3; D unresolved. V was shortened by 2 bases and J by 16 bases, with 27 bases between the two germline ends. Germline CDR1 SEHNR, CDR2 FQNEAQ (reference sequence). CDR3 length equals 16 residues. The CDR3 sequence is CASSLRMGGEPTAGYF. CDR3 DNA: TGTGCCAGCAGCTTAAGGATGGGTGGAGAACCGACTGCGGGGTATTTT.

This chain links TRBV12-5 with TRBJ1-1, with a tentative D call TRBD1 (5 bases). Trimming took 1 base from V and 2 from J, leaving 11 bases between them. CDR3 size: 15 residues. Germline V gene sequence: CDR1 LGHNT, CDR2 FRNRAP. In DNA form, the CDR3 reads TGTGCTAGTGGTTTGGGGTCGGGGGATAACACTGAAGCTTTCTTT. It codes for CASGLGSGDNTEAFF.

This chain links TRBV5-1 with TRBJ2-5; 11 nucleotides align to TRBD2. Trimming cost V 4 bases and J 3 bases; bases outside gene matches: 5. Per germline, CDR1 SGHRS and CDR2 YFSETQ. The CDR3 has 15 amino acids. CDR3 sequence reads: CASSPGLADKETQYF. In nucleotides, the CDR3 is TGCGCCAGCAGCCCGGGACTAGCGGATAAAGAGACCCAGTACTTC.

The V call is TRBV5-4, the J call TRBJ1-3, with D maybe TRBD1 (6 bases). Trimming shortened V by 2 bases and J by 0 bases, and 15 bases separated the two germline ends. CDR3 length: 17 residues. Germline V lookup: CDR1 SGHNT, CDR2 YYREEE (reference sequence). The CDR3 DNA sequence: TGTGCCAGCAGCTTCCTAGGCGGGGGGCTCTCTGGAAACACCATATATTTT. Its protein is CASSFLGGGLSGNTIYF.

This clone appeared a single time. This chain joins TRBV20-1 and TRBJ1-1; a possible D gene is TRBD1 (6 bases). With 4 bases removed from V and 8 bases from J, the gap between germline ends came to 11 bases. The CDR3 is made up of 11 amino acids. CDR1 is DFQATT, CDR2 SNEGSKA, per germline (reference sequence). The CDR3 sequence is CSATRTEEAFF. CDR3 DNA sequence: TGCAGTGCTACCAGGACAGAAGAAGCTTTCTTT.

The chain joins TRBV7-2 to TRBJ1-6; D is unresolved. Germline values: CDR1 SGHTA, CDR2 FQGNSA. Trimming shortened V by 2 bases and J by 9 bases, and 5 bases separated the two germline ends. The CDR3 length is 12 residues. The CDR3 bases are TGTGCCAGCAGCTTAACAGTTTCACCCCTCCACTTT. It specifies CASSLTVSPLHF.

Here the CDR3 DNA reads TGCAGCCTTACCCGGGACAGGGGGCCCATAATAAATGAAGCTTTCTTT. It yields the protein CSLTRDRGPIINEAFF. The J gene is TRBJ1-1, the V gene TRBV29-1; 12 bases align to TRBD1. V dropped 8 bases and J dropped 7; count of bases not matched to a gene: 17. Per the germline V gene, CDR1 is SQVTM and CDR2 is ANQGSEA. The CDR3 is made up of 16 amino acids.

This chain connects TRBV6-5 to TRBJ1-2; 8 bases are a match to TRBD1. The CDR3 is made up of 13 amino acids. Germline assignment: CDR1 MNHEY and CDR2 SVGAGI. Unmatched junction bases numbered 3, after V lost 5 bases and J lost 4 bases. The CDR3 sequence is CASSIDRGYGYTF. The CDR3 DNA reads TGTGCCAGCAGTATCGACAGGGGCTATGGCTACACCTTC.

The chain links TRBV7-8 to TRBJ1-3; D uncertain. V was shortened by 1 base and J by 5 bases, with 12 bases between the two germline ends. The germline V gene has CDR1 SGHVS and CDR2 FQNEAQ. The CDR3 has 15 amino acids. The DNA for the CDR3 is TGTGCCAGCAGCTTAGATAGCGGGAGCCGAAACACCATATATTTT. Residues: CASSLDSGSRNTIYF.

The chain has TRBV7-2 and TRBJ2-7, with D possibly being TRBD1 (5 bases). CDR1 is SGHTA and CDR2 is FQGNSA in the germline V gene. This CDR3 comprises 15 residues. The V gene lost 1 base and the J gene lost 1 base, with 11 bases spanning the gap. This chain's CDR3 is CASSLGQGKSYEQYF. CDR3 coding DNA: TGTGCCAGCAGCTTAGGGCAGGGAAAGTCCTACGAGCAGTACTTC.

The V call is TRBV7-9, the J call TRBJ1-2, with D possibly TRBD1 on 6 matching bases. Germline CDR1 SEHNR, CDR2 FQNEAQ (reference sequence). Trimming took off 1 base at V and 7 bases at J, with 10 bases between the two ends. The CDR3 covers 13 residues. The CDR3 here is CASSLGQVGGYTF. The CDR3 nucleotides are TGTGCCAGCAGCTTAGGACAGGTCGGTGGCTACACCTTC.

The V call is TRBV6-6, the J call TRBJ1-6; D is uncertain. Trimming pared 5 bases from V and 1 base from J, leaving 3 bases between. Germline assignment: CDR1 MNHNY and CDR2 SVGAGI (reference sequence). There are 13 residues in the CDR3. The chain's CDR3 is CASSHSYNSPLHF. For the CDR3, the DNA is TGTGCCAGCAGTCATTCCTATAATTCACCCCTCCACTTT.

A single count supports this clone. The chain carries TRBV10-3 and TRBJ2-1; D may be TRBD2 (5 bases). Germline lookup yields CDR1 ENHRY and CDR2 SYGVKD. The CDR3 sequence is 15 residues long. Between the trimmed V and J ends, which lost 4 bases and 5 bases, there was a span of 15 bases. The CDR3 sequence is CAISGGEGNDNEQFF. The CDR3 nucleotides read TGTGCCATCAGTGGGGGAGAAGGGAACGACAATGAGCAGTTCTTC.

CDR3 DNA sequence: TGCGCCAGCAGCCAAGAAATGGGGCCCGGGGCCAACGTCCTGACTTTC. Protein product: CASSQEMGPGANVLTF. The chain couples TRBV4-3 to TRBJ2-6, with D possibly TRBD1 on 5 matching bases. V lost 0 bases, J lost 4 bases, and 10 bases lay in between. Germline V lookup: CDR1 LGHNA, CDR2 YSLEER. The CDR3 contains 16 residues.

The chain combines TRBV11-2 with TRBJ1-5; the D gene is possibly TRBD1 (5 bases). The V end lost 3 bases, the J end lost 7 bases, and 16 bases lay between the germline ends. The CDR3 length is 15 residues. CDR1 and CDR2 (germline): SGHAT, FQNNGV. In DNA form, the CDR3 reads TGTGCCAGCAGCTTCGGGGGGAGATATTCGCAGCCCCAGCATTTT. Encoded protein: CASSFGGRYSQPQHF.

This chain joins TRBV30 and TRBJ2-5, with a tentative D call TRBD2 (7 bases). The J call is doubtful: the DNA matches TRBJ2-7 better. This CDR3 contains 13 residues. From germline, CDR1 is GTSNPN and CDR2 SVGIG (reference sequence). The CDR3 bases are TGTGCCTGGAGTAAGGGGGGGGTCTACGAGCAGTACTTC. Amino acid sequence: CAWSKGGVYEQYF.

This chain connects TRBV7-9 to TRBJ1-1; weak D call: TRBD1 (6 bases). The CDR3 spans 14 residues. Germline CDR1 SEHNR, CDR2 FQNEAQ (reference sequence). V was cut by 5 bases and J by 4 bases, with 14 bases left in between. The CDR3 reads CASSEDSYSTEAFF. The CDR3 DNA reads TGTGCCAGCAGCGAGGACAGTTATTCCACTGAAGCTTTCTTT.

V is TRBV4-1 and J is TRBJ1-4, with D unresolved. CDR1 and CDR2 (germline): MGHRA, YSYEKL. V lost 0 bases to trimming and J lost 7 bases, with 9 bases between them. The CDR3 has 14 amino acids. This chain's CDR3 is CASSQEPTSEKLFF. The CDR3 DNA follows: TGCGCCAGCAGCCAAGAACCCACGAGTGAAAAACTGTTTTTT.

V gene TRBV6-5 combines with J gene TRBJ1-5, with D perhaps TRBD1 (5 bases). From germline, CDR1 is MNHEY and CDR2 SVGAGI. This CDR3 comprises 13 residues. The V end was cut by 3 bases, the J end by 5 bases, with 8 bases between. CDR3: CASSYRGYQPQHF. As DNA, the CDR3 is TGTGCCAGCAGTTATAGGGGTTATCAGCCCCAGCATTTT.